These T cell receptor beta chains were read from a single sample in a study of blood T cell repertoires in COVID-19. TCRdb's table, derived via immunoSEQ multiplex PCR, lists solely in-frame clones and lacks some. This sample has 63,000 or so clones, with around 86% found just once. Sequencing was carried out using peripheral blood. Receptors originate from a man in his 70s with active COVID-19. CDR3s include the opening cysteine and the closing phenylalanine or tryptophan. The D gene is left open where the match is weak. Size values are once, few and many counts, or a class for expanded clones, and some rows have none.

d_call: TRBD2; v_call: TRBV29-1; clone_size: NA; j_call: TRBJ2-4; cdr3_aa: CSVGGDTSGWNIQYF; cdr3_nt: TGCAGCGTTGGGGGGGATACTAGCGGCTGGAACATTCAGTACTTC
d_call: TRBD1; v_call: TRBV15; clone_size: NA; j_call: TRBJ2-5; cdr3_aa: CATSRGGPGDPRGLTQYF; cdr3_nt: TGTGCCACCAGCAGAGGGGGGCCCGGAGACCCCAGGGGGTTGACCCAGTACTTC
d_call: TRBD1; v_call: TRBV28; clone_size: NA; j_call: TRBJ2-7; cdr3_aa: CASRAGTGSRYF; cdr3_nt: TGTGCCAGCAGGGCCGGGACAGGGAGTCGGTACTTC
d_call: TRBD1; v_call: TRBV7-3; clone_size: NA; j_call: TRBJ2-7; cdr3_aa: CASSSTGGLTYEQYF; cdr3_nt: TGTGCCAGCAGCTCCACAGGGGGCCTAACCTACGAGCAGTACTTC
d_call: NA; v_call: TRBV7-9; clone_size: NA; j_call: TRBJ1-6; cdr3_aa: CASSPGGRGNSPLHF; cdr3_nt: TGTGCCAGCAGCCCGGGAGGGAGGGGTAATTCACCCCTCCACTTT
d_call: TRBD2; v_call: TRBV28; clone_size: few; j_call: TRBJ2-5; cdr3_aa: CASSFFGGGLTLGETQYF; cdr3_nt: TGTGCCAGCAGTTTCTTTGGGGGGGGACTAACTCTTGGGGAGACCCAGTACTTC
d_call: TRBD1; v_call: TRBV7-9; clone_size: NA; j_call: TRBJ1-2; cdr3_aa: CASSRGQGGYGYTF; cdr3_nt: TGTGCCAGCAGCCGCGGACAGGGCGGCTATGGCTACACCTTC
d_call: NA; v_call: TRBV24-1; clone_size: NA; j_call: TRBJ2-7; cdr3_aa: CATSETGPPYEQYF; cdr3_nt: TGTGCCACCAGTGAAACAGGGCCCCCCTACGAGCAGTACTTC
d_call: TRBD1; v_call: TRBV5-1; clone_size: few; j_call: TRBJ2-7; cdr3_aa: CASSFRPGQGPYEQYF; cdr3_nt: TGCGCCAGCAGCTTCCGGCCGGGACAGGGGCCCTACGAGCAGTACTTC
d_call: NA; v_call: TRBV30; clone_size: NA; j_call: TRBJ2-5; cdr3_aa: CAWSPSETQYF; cdr3_nt: TGTGCCTGGAGTCCGTCAGAGACCCAGTACTTC
d_call: NA; v_call: TRBV9; clone_size: NA; j_call: TRBJ1-5; cdr3_aa: CASSVGGRVNQPQHF; cdr3_nt: TGTGCCAGCAGCGTAGGGGGCAGAGTCAATCAGCCCCAGCATTTT
d_call: NA; v_call: TRBV19; clone_size: NA; j_call: TRBJ2-4; cdr3_aa: CASSIVVSRENIQYF; cdr3_nt: TGTGCCAGTAGTATAGTAGTGTCGAGGGAAAACATTCAGTACTTC
d_call: NA; v_call: TRBV28; clone_size: NA; j_call: TRBJ1-4; cdr3_aa: CASSTLDSGEKLFF; cdr3_nt: TGTGCCAGCAGTACTCTAGACAGTGGTGAAAAACTGTTTTTT
d_call: TRBD2; v_call: TRBV7-8; clone_size: NA; j_call: TRBJ2-1; cdr3_aa: CASSTREGYNEQFF; cdr3_nt: TGTGCCAGCAGCACACGGGAGGGGTACAATGAGCAGTTCTTC
d_call: TRBD2; v_call: TRBV9; clone_size: NA; j_call: TRBJ2-3; cdr3_aa: CASSRLATTDTQYF; cdr3_nt: TGTGCCAGCAGCAGACTAGCGACCACAGATACGCAGTATTTT
d_call: TRBD1; v_call: TRBV4-2; clone_size: NA; j_call: TRBJ1-3; cdr3_aa: CASSPGTDGNTIYF; cdr3_nt: TGTGCCAGCAGCCCCGGGACAGATGGAAACACCATATATTTT
d_call: NA; v_call: TRBV6-5; clone_size: NA; j_call: TRBJ1-5; cdr3_aa: CASSPPATGQPQHF; cdr3_nt: TGTGCCAGCAGCCCCCCCGCTACGGGACAGCCCCAGCATTTT
d_call: TRBD2; v_call: TRBV30; clone_size: NA; j_call: TRBJ2-1; cdr3_aa: CAWRPMGGSYNEQFF; cdr3_nt: TGTGCCTGGAGGCCCATGGGGGGGAGTTACAATGAGCAGTTCTTC
d_call: NA; v_call: TRBV4-2; clone_size: NA; j_call: TRBJ2-1; cdr3_aa: CASSQDGAAQEQFF; cdr3_nt: TGTGCCAGCAGCCAAGATGGGGCCGCGCAAGAGCAGTTCTTC
d_call: NA; v_call: TRBV5-1; clone_size: NA; j_call: TRBJ2-6; cdr3_aa: CASSRDSGANVLTF; cdr3_nt: TGCGCCAGCAGCCGGGACTCTGGGGCCAACGTCCTGACTTTC
d_call: NA; v_call: TRBV4-1; clone_size: NA; j_call: TRBJ1-5; cdr3_aa: CASSQGAGSNQPQHF; cdr3_nt: TGCGCCAGCAGCCAGGGGGCTGGGAGCAATCAGCCCCAGCATTTT
d_call: TRBD2; v_call: TRBV24-1; clone_size: NA; j_call: TRBJ2-1; cdr3_aa: CATSDLSPSGRTQSSYNEQFF; cdr3_nt: TGTGCCACCAGTGATTTGTCGCCTAGCGGGAGGACCCAGAGCTCCTACAATGAGCAGTTCTTC
d_call: TRBD1; v_call: TRBV10-3; clone_size: NA; j_call: TRBJ2-7; cdr3_aa: CATPDRGLPYEQYF; cdr3_nt: TGTGCCACCCCCGACAGGGGGCTCCCCTACGAGCAGTACTTC
d_call: NA; v_call: TRBV30; clone_size: NA; j_call: TRBJ1-2; cdr3_aa: CAWSVGGHGYTF; cdr3_nt: TGTGCCTGGAGCGTGGGGGGGCATGGCTACACCTTC
d_call: TRBD2; v_call: TRBV7-2; clone_size: NA; j_call: TRBJ2-7; cdr3_aa: CASHKGGVAGGEQYF; cdr3_nt: TGTGCCAGCCACAAAGGTGGTGTAGCGGGAGGCGAGCAGTACTTC
d_call: NA; v_call: TRBV25-1; clone_size: NA; j_call: TRBJ2-1; cdr3_aa: CASRETGTGTYNEQFF; cdr3_nt: TGTGCCAGCAGGGAGACCGGAACGGGGACATACAATGAGCAGTTCTTC
d_call: NA; v_call: TRBV4-3; clone_size: few; j_call: TRBJ1-5; cdr3_aa: CASSQGGNQPQHF; cdr3_nt: TGCGCCAGCAGCCAAGGCGGCAATCAGCCCCAGCATTTT
d_call: NA; v_call: TRBV28; clone_size: NA; j_call: TRBJ2-3; cdr3_aa: CASKPQGPTDTQYF; cdr3_nt: TGTGCCAGCAAGCCACAGGGCCCCACAGATACGCAGTATTTT
d_call: NA; v_call: TRBV10-2; clone_size: NA; j_call: TRBJ2-5; cdr3_aa: CASRLGHQETQYF; cdr3_nt: TGCGCCAGCAGGCTGGGACATCAAGAGACCCAGTACTTC
d_call: TRBD2; v_call: TRBV24-1; clone_size: once; j_call: TRBJ2-3; cdr3_aa: CATGGEGTAGDTQYF; cdr3_nt: TGTGCCACCGGGGGGGAAGGGACCGCCGGGGATACGCAGTATTTT
d_call: NA; v_call: TRBV7-2; clone_size: NA; j_call: TRBJ1-5; cdr3_aa: CASEPGGASNQPQHF; cdr3_nt: TGTGCCAGCGAACCGGGGGGCGCGAGCAATCAGCCCCAGCATTTT
d_call: NA; v_call: TRBV18; clone_size: NA; j_call: TRBJ1-3; cdr3_aa: CASSPMGGSGNTIYF; cdr3_nt: TGTGCCAGCTCACCCATGGGGGGGTCTGGAAACACCATATATTTT
d_call: NA; v_call: TRBV18; clone_size: NA; j_call: TRBJ1-5; cdr3_aa: CASSPPGGDNQPQHF; cdr3_nt: TGTGCCAGCTCACCCCCGGGGGGGGACAATCAGCCCCAGCATTTT
d_call: TRBD2; v_call: TRBV5-6; clone_size: NA; j_call: TRBJ2-1; cdr3_aa: CASSLAGGGGSVYNEQFF; cdr3_nt: TGTGCCAGCAGCTTGGCCGGGGGTGGCGGGAGTGTTTACAATGAGCAGTTCTTC
d_call: NA; v_call: TRBV6-2/TRBV6-3; clone_size: NA; j_call: TRBJ2-1; cdr3_aa: CASSDPTPGNEQFF; cdr3_nt: TGTGCCAGCAGCGACCCCACCCCGGGGAATGAGCAGTTCTTC
d_call: TRBD1; v_call: TRBV7-2; clone_size: few; j_call: TRBJ2-5; cdr3_aa: CASSPDRGRQETQYF; cdr3_nt: TGTGCCAGCAGCCCCGACAGGGGGCGGCAGGAGACCCAGTACTTC
d_call: TRBD2; v_call: TRBV4-3; clone_size: NA; j_call: TRBJ2-2; cdr3_aa: CASSLRPLAGNTGELFF; cdr3_nt: TGCGCCAGCAGCCTCCGCCCTCTAGCGGGAAACACCGGGGAGCTGTTTTTT
d_call: NA; v_call: TRBV12-3/TRBV12-4; clone_size: NA; j_call: TRBJ1-2; cdr3_aa: CASSSDRTYGYTF; cdr3_nt: TGTGCCAGCAGTAGTGACAGAACTTATGGCTACACCTTC
d_call: TRBD1; v_call: TRBV6-5; clone_size: NA; j_call: TRBJ2-7; cdr3_aa: CASSYYGDRARPLF; cdr3_nt: TGTGCCAGCAGTTACTATGGGGACAGGGCCCGACCCCTCTTC
d_call: NA; v_call: TRBV19; clone_size: NA; j_call: TRBJ1-2; cdr3_aa: CASTTGGYGYTF; cdr3_nt: TGTGCCAGTACCACCGGTGGCTATGGCTACACCTTC
d_call: NA; v_call: TRBV14; clone_size: NA; j_call: TRBJ2-3; cdr3_aa: CASSQSGADTQYF; cdr3_nt: TGTGCCAGCAGCCAGTCGGGAGCAGATACGCAGTATTTT
d_call: TRBD2; v_call: TRBV25-1; clone_size: NA; j_call: TRBJ2-1; cdr3_aa: CASSVPSGRGQNEQFF; cdr3_nt: TGTGCCAGCAGTGTCCCCAGCGGGAGGGGGCAGAATGAGCAGTTCTTC
d_call: TRBD2; v_call: TRBV29-1; clone_size: NA; j_call: TRBJ2-3; cdr3_aa: CSVEGARLAVGDTQYF; cdr3_nt: TGCAGCGTTGAAGGGGCGAGGCTAGCGGTGGGAGATACGCAGTATTTT
d_call: NA; v_call: TRBV23-1; clone_size: NA; j_call: TRBJ2-2; cdr3_aa: CASSPPPRIGTGELFF; cdr3_nt: TGCGCCAGCAGTCCTCCCCCCAGGATAGGCACCGGGGAGCTGTTTTTT
d_call: TRBD2; v_call: TRBV5-1; clone_size: NA; j_call: TRBJ2-3; cdr3_aa: CASSRRTSGSAGDTQYF; cdr3_nt: TGCGCCAGCAGCCGCCGGACTAGCGGGAGTGCGGGGGATACGCAGTATTTT
d_call: TRBD2; v_call: TRBV7-2; clone_size: NA; j_call: TRBJ2-7; cdr3_aa: CASSFGGGRRNEQYF; cdr3_nt: TGTGCCAGCAGCTTCGGGGGGGGGCGCAGGAACGAGCAGTACTTC
d_call: NA; v_call: TRBV2; clone_size: NA; j_call: TRBJ1-1; cdr3_aa: CASRREIQKNEAFF; cdr3_nt: TGTGCCAGCAGAAGAGAGATACAGAAAAATGAAGCTTTCTTT
d_call: TRBD2; v_call: TRBV6-5; clone_size: NA; j_call: TRBJ2-5; cdr3_aa: CASAPGGRPQETQYF; cdr3_nt: TGTGCCAGCGCGCCGGGCGGGAGGCCTCAAGAGACCCAGTACTTC
d_call: NA; v_call: TRBV12-3/TRBV12-4; clone_size: once; j_call: TRBJ1-2; cdr3_aa: CASRRQGPYGYTF; cdr3_nt: TGTGCCAGCCGCAGGCAGGGGCCCTATGGCTACACCTTC
d_call: NA; v_call: TRBV28; clone_size: once; j_call: TRBJ1-2; cdr3_aa: CASSLPDKNYGYTF; cdr3_nt: TGTGCCAGCAGTTTACCCGACAAGAACTATGGCTACACCTTC